Listed below are T cell receptor beta chains from one sample, sequenced in a study of T cells in Graves' hyperthyroidism and ophthalmopathy. TCRdb analysed the multiplex PCR reads with MiXCR anew, one entry per CDR3 protein. The table lists around 420,000 distinct CDR3 sequences, about a sixth of them singletons. Input material: blood. Receptors originate from a woman aged 18-35 years with Graves' hyperthyroidism. CDR3s include the opening cysteine and the closing phenylalanine or tryptophan. The D gene is left open where the match is weak. Not all rows give a size; the values are once, few, many and, for expanded clones, a class.

CDR3 length: 14; J gene: TRBJ2-1; clone size: few; D gene: NA; V gene: TRBV12-3/TRBV12-4; CDR3 DNA: TGTGCCAGCAGTATCCAGGACAGATACAATGAGCAGTTCTTC; CDR3 protein: CASSIQDRYNEQFF
CDR3 length: 13; J gene: TRBJ1-5; clone size: few; D gene: NA; V gene: TRBV6-2/TRBV6-3; CDR3 DNA: TGTGCCAGCAGTTACACCGGGAATCAGCCCCAGCATTTT; CDR3 protein: CASSYTGNQPQHF
CDR3 length: 13; J gene: TRBJ1-1; clone size: many; D gene: NA; V gene: TRBV4-1; CDR3 DNA: TGCGCCAGCAGCCAAAGGGCTGACAGGGAAGCTTTCTTT; CDR3 protein: CASSQRADREAFF
CDR3 length: 17; J gene: TRBJ2-1; clone size: many; D gene: TRBD2; V gene: TRBV7-8; CDR3 DNA: TGTGCCAGCAGCCCCCGTACAGCAACTAGCGGGTTTCATGAGCAGTTCTTC; CDR3 protein: CASSPRTATSGFHEQFF
CDR3 length: 15; J gene: TRBJ2-1; clone size: few; D gene: TRBD2; V gene: TRBV6-1; CDR3 DNA: TGTGCCAGCAGTCACGAGGCTAGCGGAGACAATGAGCAGTTCTTC; CDR3 protein: CASSHEASGDNEQFF
CDR3 length: 13; J gene: TRBJ2-4; clone size: NA; D gene: NA; V gene: TRBV20-1; CDR3 DNA: TGCAGTGCTAGAGGGGGGGACCCAGGCATTCAGTACTTC; CDR3 protein: CSARGGDPGIQYF
CDR3 length: 16; J gene: TRBJ2-1; clone size: many; D gene: NA; V gene: TRBV28; CDR3 DNA: TGTGCCAGCAGTTTAATAGCATACGGGGCGAGCAATGAGCAGTTCTTC; CDR3 protein: CASSLIAYGASNEQFF
CDR3 length: 17; J gene: TRBJ2-3; clone size: few; D gene: TRBD2; V gene: TRBV7-9; CDR3 DNA: TGTGCCAGCAGCCGAAGGACTAGCGGAAGGCCGGCGGATACGCAGTATTTT; CDR3 protein: CASSRRTSGRPADTQYF
CDR3 length: 15; J gene: TRBJ2-1; clone size: many; D gene: TRBD1; V gene: TRBV6-6; CDR3 DNA: TGTGCCAGCAGTTACTCGGACAGGGAGTCCAATGAGCAGTTCTTC; CDR3 protein: CASSYSDRESNEQFF
CDR3 length: 13; J gene: TRBJ2-7; clone size: many; D gene: TRBD2; V gene: TRBV20-1; CDR3 DNA: TGCAGTGAAGAGGGACTAGTGACGGGCGAGCAGTACTTC; CDR3 protein: CSEEGLVTGEQYF
CDR3 length: 16; J gene: TRBJ1-5; clone size: NA; D gene: NA; V gene: TRBV19; CDR3 DNA: TGTGCCAGTAGTATGGTCAGGGGTATGTTCGATCAGCCCCAGCATTTT; CDR3 protein: CASSMVRGMFDQPQHF
CDR3 length: 16; J gene: TRBJ2-6; clone size: NA; D gene: TRBD2; V gene: TRBV6-4; CDR3 DNA: TGTGCCAGCAGTGGGACTAGCGGCCCTGGGGCCAACGTCCTGACTTTC; CDR3 protein: CASSGTSGPGANVLTF
CDR3 length: 17; J gene: TRBJ2-1; clone size: NA; D gene: NA; V gene: TRBV5-1; CDR3 DNA: TGCGCCAGCAGCTCCATACCGGGACCGGCGATTTGGAATGAGCAGTTCTTC; CDR3 protein: CASSSIPGPAIWNEQFF
CDR3 length: 14; J gene: TRBJ2-7; clone size: NA; D gene: NA; V gene: TRBV27; CDR3 DNA: TGTGCCAGCAAGATGGGCCGAAGCTCCTACGAGCAGTACTTC; CDR3 protein: CASKMGRSSYEQYF
CDR3 length: 15; J gene: TRBJ1-5; clone size: many; D gene: NA; V gene: TRBV7-8; CDR3 DNA: TGTGCCAGCAGCGGTGACGGATATAGCAATCAGCCCCAGCATTTT; CDR3 protein: CASSGDGYSNQPQHF
CDR3 length: 16; J gene: TRBJ2-1; clone size: few; D gene: NA; V gene: TRBV24-1; CDR3 DNA: TGTGCCACCAGTGAGGCCTCAGGGGATTCCTACAATGAGCAGTTCTTC; CDR3 protein: CATSEASGDSYNEQFF
CDR3 length: 13; J gene: TRBJ2-5; clone size: few; D gene: NA; V gene: TRBV11-2; CDR3 DNA: TGTGCCAGCAGCTTGGTAGACGGGGAGACCCAGTACTTC; CDR3 protein: CASSLVDGETQYF
CDR3 length: 15; J gene: TRBJ2-1; clone size: NA; D gene: NA; V gene: TRBV12-3/TRBV12-4; CDR3 DNA: TGTGCCAGCAGCCCTGGGCAGGGCAATATGAATGAGCAGTTCTTC; CDR3 protein: CASSPGQGNMNEQFF
CDR3 length: 15; J gene: TRBJ2-5; clone size: many; D gene: NA; V gene: TRBV7-8; CDR3 DNA: TGTGCCAGCAGCTTCCGTGGACTCGCTGGGGAGACCCAGTACTTC; CDR3 protein: CASSFRGLAGETQYF
CDR3 length: 15; J gene: TRBJ1-1; clone size: NA; D gene: NA; V gene: TRBV12-3/TRBV12-4; CDR3 DNA: TGTGCCAGCAGTTTAGCGAAGGGCAGGGGCGCTGAAGCTTTCTTT; CDR3 protein: CASSLAKGRGAEAFF
CDR3 length: 15; J gene: TRBJ2-2; clone size: many; D gene: NA; V gene: TRBV28; CDR3 DNA: TGTGCCAGCAGTTCCCACGTCCCGAACACCGGGGAGCTGTTTTTT; CDR3 protein: CASSSHVPNTGELFF
CDR3 length: 13; J gene: TRBJ1-1; clone size: few; D gene: NA; V gene: TRBV3-1; CDR3 DNA: TGTGCCAGCAGCCAAATTTGGAGCACTGAAGCTTTCTTT; CDR3 protein: CASSQIWSTEAFF
CDR3 length: 12; J gene: TRBJ2-1; clone size: NA; D gene: TRBD1; V gene: TRBV12-3/TRBV12-4; CDR3 DNA: TGTGCCACAAGGACAGGGGGCGATGAGCAGTTCTTC; CDR3 protein: CATRTGGDEQFF
CDR3 length: 16; J gene: TRBJ1-2; clone size: NA; D gene: TRBD1; V gene: TRBV7-9; CDR3 DNA: TGTGCCAGCAGCCCAGGGGACAGAGATTTTAACTATGGCTACACCTTC; CDR3 protein: CASSPGDRDFNYGYTF
CDR3 length: 14; J gene: TRBJ1-5; clone size: NA; D gene: NA; V gene: TRBV5-1; CDR3 DNA: TGCGCCAGCAGCCTGGGGGGTACCTATCAGCCCCAGCATTTT; CDR3 protein: CASSLGGTYQPQHF
CDR3 length: 15; J gene: TRBJ1-6; clone size: few; D gene: TRBD1; V gene: TRBV12-3/TRBV12-4; CDR3 DNA: TGTGCCAGCCGTGGGCCGGGACAGTATAATTCACCCCTCCACTTT; CDR3 protein: CASRGPGQYNSPLHF
CDR3 length: 16; J gene: TRBJ2-5; clone size: NA; D gene: NA; V gene: TRBV7-2; CDR3 DNA: TGTGCCAGCAGCCCTATATCGGGGGCAGAGCAAGAGACCCAGTACTTC; CDR3 protein: CASSPISGAEQETQYF
CDR3 length: 18; J gene: TRBJ2-2; clone size: NA; D gene: TRBD2; V gene: TRBV5-1; CDR3 DNA: TGCGCCAGCAGCTTGGAAACCCAGCGGGGCCTGAACACCGGGGAGCTGTTTTTT; CDR3 protein: CASSLETQRGLNTGELFF
CDR3 length: 14; J gene: TRBJ2-2; clone size: NA; D gene: NA; V gene: TRBV27; CDR3 DNA: TGTGCCAGCAGTTTCAGGAAGGACACCGGGGAGCTGTTTTTT; CDR3 protein: CASSFRKDTGELFF
CDR3 length: 14; J gene: TRBJ2-7; clone size: NA; D gene: TRBD1; V gene: TRBV24-1; CDR3 DNA: TGTGCCACCAGTGATCCGGGACAGGGCTACGAGCAGTACTTC; CDR3 protein: CATSDPGQGYEQYF
CDR3 length: 12; J gene: TRBJ1-6; clone size: NA; D gene: NA; V gene: TRBV11-2; CDR3 DNA: TGTGCCAGCAAAAGTTTAGATCCACCCCTCCACTTT; CDR3 protein: CASKSLDPPLHF
CDR3 length: 11; J gene: TRBJ1-2; clone size: NA; D gene: NA; V gene: TRBV27; CDR3 DNA: TGTGCCAGCGGACCGAGGTATGGCTACACCTTC; CDR3 protein: CASGPRYGYTF
CDR3 length: 16; J gene: TRBJ1-2; clone size: many; D gene: NA; V gene: TRBV5-1; CDR3 DNA: TGCGCCAGCAGCTTGGATGGCAGCCCTGTACCTTCGGGCTACACCTTC; CDR3 protein: CASSLDGSPVPSGYTF
CDR3 length: 15; J gene: TRBJ1-6; clone size: few; D gene: NA; V gene: TRBV12-3/TRBV12-4; CDR3 DNA: TGTGCCAGCAGGGGAGGGAGTTTTAATAATTCACCCCTCCACTTT; CDR3 protein: CASRGGSFNNSPLHF
CDR3 length: 15; J gene: TRBJ2-2; clone size: few; D gene: NA; V gene: TRBV7-9; CDR3 DNA: TGTGCCAGCAGCTTAGTACCCGGAAACACCGGGGAGCTGTTTTTT; CDR3 protein: CASSLVPGNTGELFF
CDR3 length: 12; J gene: TRBJ1-4; clone size: NA; D gene: NA; V gene: TRBV15; CDR3 DNA: TGTGCCTCAGGTTTCTTTAATGAAAAACTGTTTTTT; CDR3 protein: CASGFFNEKLFF
CDR3 length: 13; J gene: TRBJ1-1; clone size: many; D gene: NA; V gene: TRBV11-3; CDR3 DNA: TGTGCCAGCAGCTTTAGTGATAACACTGAAGCTTTCTTT; CDR3 protein: CASSFSDNTEAFF
CDR3 length: 15; J gene: TRBJ1-1; clone size: NA; D gene: NA; V gene: TRBV12-3/TRBV12-4; CDR3 DNA: TGTGCCAGCAGTTTAATCGCGTTGAGGATCACTGAAGCTTTCTTT; CDR3 protein: CASSLIALRITEAFF
CDR3 length: 15; J gene: TRBJ2-1; clone size: many; D gene: TRBD1; V gene: TRBV28; CDR3 DNA: TGTGCCAGCAGTCGGGACAGGGAGGCCTACAATGAGCAGTTCTTC; CDR3 protein: CASSRDREAYNEQFF
CDR3 length: 17; J gene: TRBJ2-3; clone size: few; D gene: NA; V gene: TRBV7-3; CDR3 DNA: TGTGCCAGCAGCTCCTCCCGGTACAGGGTTGGCGTAAATACGCAGTATTTT; CDR3 protein: CASSSSRYRVGVNTQYF
CDR3 length: 15; J gene: TRBJ2-3; clone size: many; D gene: NA; V gene: TRBV6-1; CDR3 DNA: TGTGCCAGCAGGGAACTAGTTGGGATCACAGATACGCAGTATTTT; CDR3 protein: CASRELVGITDTQYF
CDR3 length: 16; J gene: TRBJ2-2; clone size: NA; D gene: NA; V gene: TRBV25-1; CDR3 DNA: TGTGCCAGCAGTGAATCTGCGGGCCTGAACACCGGGGAGCTGTTTTTT; CDR3 protein: CASSESAGLNTGELFF
CDR3 length: 12; J gene: TRBJ2-7; clone size: few; D gene: NA; V gene: TRBV10-3; CDR3 DNA: TGTGCCATCACCCACAGGGCTGGCGAGCAGTACTTC; CDR3 protein: CAITHRAGEQYF
CDR3 length: 14; J gene: TRBJ1-2; clone size: many; D gene: NA; V gene: TRBV28; CDR3 DNA: TGTGCCAGCACCGTAGGGGGAAGGAACTATGGCTACACCTTC; CDR3 protein: CASTVGGRNYGYTF
CDR3 length: 16; J gene: TRBJ1-3; clone size: few; D gene: NA; V gene: TRBV7-6; CDR3 DNA: TGTGCCAGCAGCTTAGCCTCGGTAGACTCTGGAAACACCATATATTTT; CDR3 protein: CASSLASVDSGNTIYF
CDR3 length: 13; J gene: TRBJ1-2; clone size: many; D gene: NA; V gene: TRBV7-2; CDR3 DNA: TGTGCCAGCAGCAACGACAGGAACTATGGCTACACCTTC; CDR3 protein: CASSNDRNYGYTF
CDR3 length: 15; J gene: TRBJ1-4; clone size: few; D gene: NA; V gene: TRBV11-2; CDR3 DNA: TGTGCCGGCAGCAAGGACAGACCAACTAATGAAAAACTGTTTTTT; CDR3 protein: CAGSKDRPTNEKLFF